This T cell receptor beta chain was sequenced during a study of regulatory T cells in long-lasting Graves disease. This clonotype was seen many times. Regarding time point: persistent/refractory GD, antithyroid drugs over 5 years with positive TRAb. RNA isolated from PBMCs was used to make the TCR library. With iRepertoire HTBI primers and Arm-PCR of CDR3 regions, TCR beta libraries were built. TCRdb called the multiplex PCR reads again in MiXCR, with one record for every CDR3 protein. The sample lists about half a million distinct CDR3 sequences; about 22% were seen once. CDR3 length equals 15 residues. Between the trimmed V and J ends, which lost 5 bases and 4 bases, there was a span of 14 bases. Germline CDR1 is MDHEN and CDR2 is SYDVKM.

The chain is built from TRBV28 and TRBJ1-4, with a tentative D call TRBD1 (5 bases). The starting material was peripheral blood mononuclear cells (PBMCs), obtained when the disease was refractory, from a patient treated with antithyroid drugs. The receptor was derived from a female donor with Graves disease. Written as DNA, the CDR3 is TGTGCCAGCAGTGTCGCCGGGGGGTATAATGAAAAACTGTTTTTT. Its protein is CASSVAGGYNEKLFF.